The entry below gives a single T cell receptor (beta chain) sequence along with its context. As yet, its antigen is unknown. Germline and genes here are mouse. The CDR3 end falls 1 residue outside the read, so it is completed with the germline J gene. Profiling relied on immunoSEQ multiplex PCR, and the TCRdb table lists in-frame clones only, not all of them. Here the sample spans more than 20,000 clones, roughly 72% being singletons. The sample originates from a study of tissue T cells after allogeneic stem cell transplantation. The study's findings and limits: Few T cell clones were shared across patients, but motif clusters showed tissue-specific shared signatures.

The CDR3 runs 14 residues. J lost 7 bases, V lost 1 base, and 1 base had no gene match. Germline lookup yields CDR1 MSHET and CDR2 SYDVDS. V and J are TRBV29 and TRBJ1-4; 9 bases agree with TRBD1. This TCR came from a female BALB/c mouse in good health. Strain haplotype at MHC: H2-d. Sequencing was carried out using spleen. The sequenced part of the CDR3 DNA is TGTGCTAGCAGTTTATACAGGGGGCGCGAAAGATTATTT. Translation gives CASSLYRGRERLF. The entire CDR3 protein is CASSLYRGRERLFF.